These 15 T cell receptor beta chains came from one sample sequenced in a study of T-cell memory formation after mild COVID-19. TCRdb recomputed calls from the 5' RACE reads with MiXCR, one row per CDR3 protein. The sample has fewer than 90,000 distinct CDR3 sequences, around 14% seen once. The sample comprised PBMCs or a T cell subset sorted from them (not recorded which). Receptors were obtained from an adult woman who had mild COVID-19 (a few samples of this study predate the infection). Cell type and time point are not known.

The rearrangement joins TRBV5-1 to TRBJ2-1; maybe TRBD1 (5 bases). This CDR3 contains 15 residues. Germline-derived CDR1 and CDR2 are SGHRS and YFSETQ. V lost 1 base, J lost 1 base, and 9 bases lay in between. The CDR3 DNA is TGCGCCAGCAGCTTGAGTCACAGGTCCTACAATGAGCAGTTCTTC. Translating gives CASSLSHRSYNEQFF.

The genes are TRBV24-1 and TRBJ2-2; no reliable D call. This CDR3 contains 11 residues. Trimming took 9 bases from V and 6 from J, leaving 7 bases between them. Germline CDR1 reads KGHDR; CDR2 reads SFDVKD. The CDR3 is CATRAAGELFF. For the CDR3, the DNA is TGTGCCACCCGCGCGGCCGGGGAGCTGTTTTTT.

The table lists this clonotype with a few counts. CDR3 sequence: CASSLEGKNTEAFF. CDR3 DNA sequence: TGTGCCAGCAGCTTGGAGGGGAAGAACACTGAAGCTTTCTTT. The chain carries TRBV5-5 and TRBJ1-1, with D possibly matching TRBD1 (5 bases). The germline CDR1 and CDR2 sequences are SGHKS and YYEKEE (reference sequence). This CDR3 comprises 14 residues. Trimming removed 0 bases from V and 1 base from J, with 7 bases in between.

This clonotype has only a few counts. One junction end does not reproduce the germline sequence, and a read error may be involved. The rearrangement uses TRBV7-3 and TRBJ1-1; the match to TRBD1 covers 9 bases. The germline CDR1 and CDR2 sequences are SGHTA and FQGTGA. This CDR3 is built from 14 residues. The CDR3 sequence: CASSIGTGNTEASF. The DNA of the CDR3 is TGTGCCAGCAGCATAGGGACAGGGAACACTGAAGCTTCCTTT.

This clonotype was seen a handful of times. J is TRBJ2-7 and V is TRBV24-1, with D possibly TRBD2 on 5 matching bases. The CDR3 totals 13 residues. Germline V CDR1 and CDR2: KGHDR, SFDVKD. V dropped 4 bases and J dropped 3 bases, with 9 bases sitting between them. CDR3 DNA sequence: TGTGCCACCAGTGACCCCACTAGCTACGAGCAGTACTTC. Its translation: CATSDPTSYEQYF.

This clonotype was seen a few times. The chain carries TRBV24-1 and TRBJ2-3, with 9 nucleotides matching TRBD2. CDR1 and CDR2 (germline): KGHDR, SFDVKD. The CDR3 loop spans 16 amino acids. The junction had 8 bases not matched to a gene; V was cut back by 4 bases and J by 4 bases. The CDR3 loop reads CATSDPKRGAPDTQYF. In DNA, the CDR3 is TGTGCCACCAGTGACCCCAAGCGGGGGGCCCCAGATACGCAGTATTTT.

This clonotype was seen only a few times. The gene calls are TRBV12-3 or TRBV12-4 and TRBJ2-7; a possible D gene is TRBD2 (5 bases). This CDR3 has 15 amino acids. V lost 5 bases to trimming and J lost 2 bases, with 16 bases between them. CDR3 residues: CASSPDGVLAYEQYF. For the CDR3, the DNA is TGTGCCAGCAGTCCCGACGGGGTCCTGGCCTACGAGCAGTACTTC.

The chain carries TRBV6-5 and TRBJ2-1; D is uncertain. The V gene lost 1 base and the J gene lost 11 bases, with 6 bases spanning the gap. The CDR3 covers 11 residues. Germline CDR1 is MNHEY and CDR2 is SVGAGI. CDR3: CASSYFDQQFF. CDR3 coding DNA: TGTGCCAGCAGTTACTTCGACCAGCAGTTCTTC.

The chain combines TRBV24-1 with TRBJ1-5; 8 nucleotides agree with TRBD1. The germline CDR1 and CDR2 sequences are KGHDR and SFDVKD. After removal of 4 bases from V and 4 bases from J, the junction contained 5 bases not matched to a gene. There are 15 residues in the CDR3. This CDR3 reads CATSDGQGVNQPQHF. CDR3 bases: TGTGCCACCAGTGACGGACAGGGAGTAAATCAGCCCCAGCATTTT.

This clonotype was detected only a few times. The chain's CDR3 is CASSLIGSYNEQFF. The CDR3 region has the DNA TGTGCCAGCAGCTTAATCGGGTCCTACAATGAGCAGTTCTTC. The J gene is TRBJ2-1, the V gene TRBV7-2; the D is unclear. CDR3 length equals 14 residues. The germline V gene has CDR1 SGHTA and CDR2 FQGNSA. Trimming shortened V by 2 bases and J by 1 base, and 6 bases separated the two germline ends.

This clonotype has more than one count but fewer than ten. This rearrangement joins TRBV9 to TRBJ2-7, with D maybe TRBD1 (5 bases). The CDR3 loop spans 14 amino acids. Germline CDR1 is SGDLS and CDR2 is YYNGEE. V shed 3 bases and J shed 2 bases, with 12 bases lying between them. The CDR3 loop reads CASSDGHPAYEQYF. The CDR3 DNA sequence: TGTGCCAGCAGCGACGGACACCCTGCCTACGAGCAGTACTTC.

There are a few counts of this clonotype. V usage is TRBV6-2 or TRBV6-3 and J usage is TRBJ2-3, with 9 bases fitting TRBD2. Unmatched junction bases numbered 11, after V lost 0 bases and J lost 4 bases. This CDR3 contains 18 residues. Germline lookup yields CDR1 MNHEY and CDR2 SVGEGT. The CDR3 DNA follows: TGTGCCAGCAGTTACTCGAGAGGGGTAGCGGGAGCATCAGATACGCAGTATTTT. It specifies CASSYSRGVAGASDTQYF.

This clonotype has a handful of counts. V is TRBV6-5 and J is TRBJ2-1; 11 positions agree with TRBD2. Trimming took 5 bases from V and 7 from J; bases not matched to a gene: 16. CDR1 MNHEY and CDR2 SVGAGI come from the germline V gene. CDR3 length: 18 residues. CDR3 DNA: TGTGCCAGCAGTCCCCACCCGGGGATAGCGGGAGGGTTAAATGAGCAGTTCTTC. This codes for CASSPHPGIAGGLNEQFF.

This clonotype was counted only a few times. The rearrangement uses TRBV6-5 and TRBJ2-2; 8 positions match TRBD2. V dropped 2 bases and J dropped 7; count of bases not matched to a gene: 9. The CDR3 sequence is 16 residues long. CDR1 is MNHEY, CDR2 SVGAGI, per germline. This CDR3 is CASSYGLAEGGGELFF. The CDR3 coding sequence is TGTGCCAGCAGTTACGGACTAGCCGAGGGTGGCGGGGAGCTGTTTTTT.

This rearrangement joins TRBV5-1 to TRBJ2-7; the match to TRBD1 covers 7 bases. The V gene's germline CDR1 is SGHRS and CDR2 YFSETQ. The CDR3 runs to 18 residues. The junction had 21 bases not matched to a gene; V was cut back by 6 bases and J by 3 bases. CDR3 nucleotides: TGCGCCAGCAAAAACGAAACAAGCCGGGACAGTTACTTCTACGAGCAGTACTTC. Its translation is CASKNETSRDSYFYEQYF. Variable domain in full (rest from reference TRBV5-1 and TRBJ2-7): KAGVTQTPRYLIKTRGQQVTLSCSPISGHRSVSWYQQTPGQGLQFLFEYFSETQRNKGNFPGRFSGRQFSNSRSEMNVSTLELGDSALYLCASKNETSRDSYFYEQYFGPGTRLTVT.